The 28 T cell receptor beta chains below come from one sample, sequenced in a study of blood T cell repertoires in COVID-19. TCRdb's table, derived via immunoSEQ multiplex PCR, lists solely in-frame clones and lacks some. The data hold 150,000 to 200,000 clones, with around 82% observed a single time. Sequences were obtained from peripheral blood. These receptors were taken from a middle-aged woman with COVID-19, enrolled during active disease.

This chain connects TRBV19 to TRBJ2-1, with D perhaps matching TRBD2 (5 bases). The CDR3 spans 12 residues. Trimming pared 3 bases from V and 9 bases from J, leaving 9 bases between. Germline lookup yields CDR1 LNHDA and CDR2 SQIVND (reference sequence). The CDR3, as DNA: TGTGCCAGTAGTATGCAAGGACTTGAGCAGTTCTTC. It encodes CASSMQGLEQFF.

The chain recombines TRBV18 with TRBJ1-3; D perhaps matches TRBD1 (5 bases). Germline CDR1 and CDR2: KGHSH and LQKENI. The V gene lost 5 bases and the J gene lost 3 bases, with 14 bases spanning the gap. The CDR3 has 15 residues. CDR3: CASSSDRQSGNTIYF. In DNA, the CDR3 is TGTGCCAGCTCATCAGACCGACAGAGTGGAAACACCATATATTTT.

This chain joins TRBV6-1 and TRBJ1-5; D gene ambiguous. Germline values: CDR1 MNHNS, CDR2 SASEGT. This CDR3 spans 13 amino acids. Between the trimmed V and J ends, which lost 3 bases and 6 bases, there was a span of 9 bases. CDR3: CASSDQVTQPQHF. CDR3 bases: TGTGCCAGCAGTGACCAGGTAACTCAGCCCCAGCATTTT.

The rearrangement uses TRBV18 and TRBJ2-7, with D hard to call. Trimming took off 3 bases at V and 7 bases at J, with 13 bases between the two ends. Per germline, CDR1 KGHSH and CDR2 LQKENI. The CDR3 has 13 residues. CDR3: CASSPGLGREQYV. The CDR3 DNA follows: TGTGCCAGCTCACCGGGCCTTGGCAGGGAGCAGTACGTC.

The chain carries TRBV6-9 and TRBJ2-2, with D perhaps TRBD2 (6 bases). The CDR3 runs 16 residues. Germline V gene data show CDR1 as MNHGY and CDR2 as SVAAGI. V lost 0 bases and J 4 bases, leaving 12 bases between the germline ends. The DNA of the CDR3 is TGTGCCAGCAGTTATTCGGTTGAGACTAGCACCGGGGAGCTGTTTTTT. Translating it yields CASSYSVETSTGELFF.

This clone was observed once. The V and J genes are TRBV6-6 and TRBJ1-3; D gene uncertain. The V end lost 6 bases, the J end lost 2 bases, and 14 bases lay between the germline ends. Germline V CDR1 and CDR2: MNHNY, SVGAGI (reference sequence). This CDR3 spans 15 amino acids. The CDR3 sequence is CASRDPREAGNTIYF. DNA for the CDR3: TGTGCCAGCAGGGATCCGAGGGAGGCTGGAAACACCATATATTTT.

The chain uses TRBV13 and TRBJ2-2; D may be TRBD2 (5 bases). Trimming pared 5 bases from V and 3 bases from J, leaving 16 bases between. This CDR3 has 16 amino acids. Looked up from germline, CDR1 is PRHDT and CDR2 is FYEKMQ (reference sequence). As DNA, the CDR3 is TGTGCCAGCAGCCGCAGCCTGGAGGAAGACACCGGGGAGCTGTTTTTT. Its translation is CASSRSLEEDTGELFF.

The gene calls are TRBV5-1 and TRBJ2-7; 10 bases map to TRBD1. This CDR3 spans 14 amino acids. V gave up 6 bases and J gave up 2 bases; unmatched junction bases: 5. The germline V gene has CDR1 SGHRS and CDR2 YFSETQ. In DNA, the CDR3 is TGCGCCAGCAATACCGGGACAGGGGCCTACGAGCAGTACTTC. As protein: CASNTGTGAYEQYF.

The rearrangement uses TRBV27 and TRBJ1-2, with 7 nucleotides matching TRBD1. V shed 5 bases, J shed 7 bases, and the junction held 7 bases outside the gene matches. Germline V lookup: CDR1 MNHEY, CDR2 SMNVEV (reference sequence). The CDR3 extends over 13 amino acids. The CDR3 region has the DNA TGTGCCAGCAGTCTCCGGGACAGCTCTGGCTACACCTTC. It specifies CASSLRDSSGYTF.

The chain recombines TRBV9 with TRBJ2-1; 8 nucleotides agree with TRBD2. Trimming removed 0 bases from V and 3 bases from J; junction bases left unmatched: 5. The CDR3 loop spans 16 amino acids. The germline gives CDR1 SGDLS, CDR2 YYNGEE. The CDR3 is CASSVGLAGIYNEQFF. The CDR3 nucleotides are TGTGCCAGCAGCGTAGGTTTAGCGGGGATCTACAATGAGCAGTTCTTC.

Concerning this clone itself: The junction shows a germline mismatch at one end, possibly a read error. The chain joins TRBV18 to TRBJ1-1; TRBD1 might be the D (6 bases). Germline V gene data show CDR1 as KGHSH and CDR2 as LQKENI. There are 14 residues in the CDR3. The CDR3 protein is CASSPQGGGTEAFF. CDR3 sequence (DNA): TGTGCCAGCTCGCCACAGGGCGGGGGCACTGAAGCTTTCTTT.

The chain is built from TRBV28 and TRBJ1-2, with D maybe TRBD1 (6 bases). This CDR3 has 15 amino acids. In germline, CDR1 is MDHEN, CDR2 SYDVKM. Trimming removed 5 bases from V and 3 bases from J, with 16 bases in between. The CDR3 nucleotides are TGTGCCAGCAGTGGTGAGACAGGCGCGGACTATGGCTACACCTTC. Amino acids: CASSGETGADYGYTF.

The gene calls are TRBV6-6 and TRBJ1-2, with unresolved D. The CDR3 is 13 residues long. Trimming pared 2 bases from V and 5 bases from J, leaving 9 bases between. CDR1 MNHNY and CDR2 SVGAGI come from the germline V gene (reference sequence). CDR3 DNA sequence: TGTGCCAGCAGTTACCCTTCGACTTATGGCTACACCTTC. Protein: CASSYPSTYGYTF.

The chain employs TRBV27 and TRBJ2-1; 9 bases are shared with TRBD2. Trimming removed 2 bases from V and 9 bases from J; junction bases left unmatched: 8. The CDR3 totals 15 residues. Germline V gene lookup returns CDR1 MNHEY and CDR2 SMNVEV (reference sequence). CDR3 nucleotides: TGTGCCAGCAGTTTAAGAGATAGCGGGAGTCGTGAGCAGTTCTTC. Amino acid sequence: CASSLRDSGSREQFF.

The chain carries TRBV24-1 and TRBJ1-6, with no clear D. There are 17 residues in the CDR3. V lost 3 bases to trimming and J lost 7 bases, with 18 bases between them. The germline gives CDR1 KGHDR, CDR2 SFDVKD. The CDR3 region has the DNA TGTGCCACCAGTGATCATCCCACAGTGTTAGGAAATTCACCCCTCCACTTT. Its protein product is CATSDHPTVLGNSPLHF.

V usage is TRBV2 and J usage is TRBJ1-1; no firm D call. The CDR3 length is 13 residues. Germline V gives CDR1 SNHLY, CDR2 FYNNEI. V was shortened by 3 bases and J by 5 bases, with 10 bases between the two germline ends. In nucleotides, the CDR3 is TGTGCCAGCAGTGAGGGTCTAGTAACTGAAGCTTTCTTT. Translation gives CASSEGLVTEAFF.

V usage is TRBV7-3 and J usage is TRBJ1-6; the match to TRBD1 covers 7 bases. The CDR3 consists of 16 residues. V dropped 5 bases and J dropped 5; count of bases not matched to a gene: 9. Per germline, CDR1 SGHTA and CDR2 FQGTGA. The CDR3 sequence is CASSQRPGGHNSPLHF. CDR3 nucleotide sequence: TGTGCCAGCAGCCAACGGCCAGGGGGACATAATTCACCCCTCCACTTT.

The V and J genes are TRBV5-4 and TRBJ1-1; 10 nucleotides agree with TRBD1. Per germline, CDR1 SGHNT and CDR2 YYREEE (reference sequence). The V gene end was trimmed by 5 bases and the J gene end by 4 bases; junction bases not matched to a gene: 11. This CDR3 contains 16 residues. CDR3: CASSTPGQGESTEAFF. The CDR3 nucleotides read TGTGCCAGCAGTACCCCCGGACAGGGGGAATCCACTGAAGCTTTCTTT. The whole variable domain, remainder taken from reference TRBV5-4 and TRBJ1-1, is ETGVTQSPTHLIKTRGQQVTLRCSSQSGHNTVSWYQQALGQGPQFIFQYYREEENGRGNFPPRFSGLQFPNYSSELNVNALELDDSALYLCASSTPGQGESTEAFFGQGTRLTVV.

The J gene is TRBJ1-5, the V gene TRBV10-3; D possibly corresponds to TRBD1 (5 bases). V was pared by 3 bases and J by 7 bases, with 19 bases between. The CDR3 runs to 16 residues. Germline CDR1 is ENHRY and CDR2 is SYGVKD. The CDR3 region has the DNA TGTGCCATCAGTGACCGGGGCAGTGGAGGGGCACAGCCCCAGCATTTT. Residues: CAISDRGSGGAQPQHF.

This clone was seen more than once but under ten times. V and J are TRBV3-1 (or the pseudogene TRBV3-2) and TRBJ1-1, with D possibly being TRBD1 (5 bases). CDR1 is LGHDT and CDR2 is YNNKEL in the germline V gene (reference sequence). V dropped 4 bases and J dropped 4 bases, with 13 bases sitting between them. CDR3 size: 14 residues. Here the CDR3 DNA reads TGTGCCAGCAGCCCCACAGGATCGGGCACTGAAGCTTTCTTT. This codes for CASSPTGSGTEAFF.

The rearrangement links TRBV19 to TRBJ1-2; D remains ambiguous. With 5 bases removed from V and 3 bases from J, the gap between germline ends came to 10 bases. CDR3 length: 13 residues. Germline V gene data show CDR1 as LNHDA and CDR2 as SQIVND (reference sequence). CDR3 nucleotides: TGTGCCAGTAGTCCAGACCGGGACTATGGCTACACCTTC. It translates to CASSPDRDYGYTF.

In DNA, the CDR3 is TGTGCCACCAGCAACACAAACGACAGGGGTCAGCCCCAGCATTTT. Its protein is CATSNTNDRGQPQHF. V usage is TRBV24-1 and J usage is TRBJ1-5; 8 nucleotides agree with TRBD1. Germline V gene data show CDR1 as KGHDR and CDR2 as SFDVKD. The CDR3 sequence is 15 residues long. Losses at the gene ends were 7 bases for V and 6 bases for J; bases not matched to a gene: 10.

The V call is TRBV27, the J call TRBJ2-1, with TRBD2 matching over 9 bases. This CDR3 contains 15 residues. V dropped 6 bases and J dropped 1; count of bases not matched to a gene: 4. CDR1 is MNHEY and CDR2 is SMNVEV in the germline V gene (reference sequence). CDR3 bases: TGTGCCAGCAGAATAGCGGGGGATTCCTACAATGAGCAGTTCTTC. Translated: CASRIAGDSYNEQFF.

The CDR3 spells CAWRRGAPGQTSYEQYF. CDR3 nucleotide sequence: TGTGCCTGGAGGAGGGGGGCTCCGGGACAGACCTCCTACGAGCAGTACTTC. This chain uses TRBV30 with TRBJ2-7; weak D call: TRBD1 (7 bases). Trimming pared 3 bases from V and 0 bases from J, leaving 21 bases between. The germline V gene has CDR1 GTSNPN and CDR2 SVGIG (reference sequence). The CDR3 sequence is 17 residues long.

This chain connects TRBV11-3 to TRBJ2-1; TRBD2 matches at 10 bases. The germline CDR1 and CDR2 sequences are SGHNT and YENEEA. The CDR3 totals 14 residues. V was clipped by 7 bases and J by 9 bases; unmatched bases: 9. The CDR3 region is CASIPSGGSVEQFF. CDR3 bases: TGTGCCAGCATCCCTAGCGGGGGTTCGGTTGAGCAGTTCTTC. Filled out from reference TRBV11-3 and TRBJ2-1, the complete variable domain reads EAGVVQSPRYKIIEKKQPVAFWCNPISGHNTLYWYLQNLGQGPELLIRYENEEAVDDSQLPKDRFSAERLKGVDSTLKIQPAELGDSAVYLCASIPSGGSVEQFFGPGTRLTVL.

The V gene is TRBV3-1 (or the pseudogene TRBV3-2), the J gene TRBJ2-1; 11 nucleotides match TRBD2. Per germline, CDR1 LGHDT and CDR2 YNNKEL (reference sequence). V lost 4 bases, J lost 9 bases, and 11 bases stayed unmatched. The CDR3 has 16 residues. CDR3 in DNA: TGTGCCAGCAGCCCTAGGAAACTAGCGGGAGCGGGTGAGCAGTTCTTC. This sequence encodes CASSPRKLAGAGEQFF.

The V call is TRBV27, the J call TRBJ2-3; 12 nucleotides agree with TRBD2. CDR1 MNHEY and CDR2 SMNVEV come from the germline V gene (reference sequence). V was pared by 3 bases and J by 3 bases, with 4 bases of the junction left unmatched. The CDR3 is made up of 16 amino acids. CDR3 in DNA: TGTGCCAGCAGTTTTGGGACTAGCGGGTGGACAGATACGCAGTATTTT. Its protein product is CASSFGTSGWTDTQYF.

The V call is TRBV7-9, the J call TRBJ1-2; 8 bases fit TRBD1. Trimming took 4 bases from V and 5 from J; bases not matched to a gene: 9. The CDR3 consists of 15 residues. CDR1 SEHNR and CDR2 FQNEAQ come from the germline V gene (reference sequence). The CDR3 DNA follows: TGTGCCAGCAGCTCCCCGGGACAGGTCGTGTATGGCTACACCTTC. Its protein product is CASSSPGQVVYGYTF.